The clone carrying this T cell receptor (beta chain) appeared once. Authors' methods: Quantification of nucleated cells was approximated via reference gene primer amplification. Repertoires were generated with immunoSEQ multiplex PCR, while TCRdb's copy carries only in-frame clones and drops some. Clone size and the V and J calls come from that table; the DNA yielded D and trimming. This table holds tens of thousands of clones, approximately 90% found once. Germline CDR1 is MDHEN and CDR2 is SYDVKM. This CDR3 is 18 amino acids long. V dropped 4 bases and J dropped 4; count of bases not matched to a gene: 14. The entry originates in a study of blood T cell repertoires in COVID-19. Study details: Some COVID-19 samples were acute and others convalescent; all came from the United States, Italy and Spain. Sources were T cells, B-cell-depleted T cells, or PBMCs; the material itself was cDNA or gDNA.

The sequence was obtained from a human donor in a cohort sampled during active COVID-19. Sequenced input: peripheral blood. This chain joins TRBV28 and TRBJ2-3, with 10 bases matching TRBD1. This CDR3 reads CASSSPLGDRGPSDTQYF. In DNA form, the CDR3 reads TGTGCCAGCAGTTCGCCCCTGGGTGACAGGGGGCCGTCAGATACGCAGTATTTT.